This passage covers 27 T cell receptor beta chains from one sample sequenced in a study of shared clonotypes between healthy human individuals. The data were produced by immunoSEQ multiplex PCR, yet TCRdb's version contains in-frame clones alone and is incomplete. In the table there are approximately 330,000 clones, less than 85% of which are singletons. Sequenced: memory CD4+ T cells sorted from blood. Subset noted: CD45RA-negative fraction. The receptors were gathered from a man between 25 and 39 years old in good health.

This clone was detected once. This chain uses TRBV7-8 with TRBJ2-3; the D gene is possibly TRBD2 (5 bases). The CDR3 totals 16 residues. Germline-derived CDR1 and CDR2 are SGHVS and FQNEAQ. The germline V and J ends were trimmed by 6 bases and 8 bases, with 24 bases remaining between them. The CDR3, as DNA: TGTGCCAGCAGATCAAGTGCTAGCCCCTCGTCAGTTACGCAGTATTTT. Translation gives CASRSSASPSSVTQYF.

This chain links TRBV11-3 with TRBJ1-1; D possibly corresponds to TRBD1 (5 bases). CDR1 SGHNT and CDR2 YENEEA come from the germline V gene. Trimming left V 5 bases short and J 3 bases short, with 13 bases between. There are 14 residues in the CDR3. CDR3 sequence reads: CASSLEGEDTEAFF. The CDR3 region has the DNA TGTGCCAGCAGCCTCGAAGGGGAGGACACTGAAGCTTTCTTT.

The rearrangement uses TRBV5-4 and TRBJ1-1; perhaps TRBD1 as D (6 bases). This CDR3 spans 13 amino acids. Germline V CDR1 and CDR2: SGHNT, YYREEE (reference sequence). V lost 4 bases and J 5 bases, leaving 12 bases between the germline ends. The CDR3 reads CASSTRTATEAFF. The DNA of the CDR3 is TGTGCCAGCAGCACCAGGACAGCGACTGAAGCTTTCTTT.

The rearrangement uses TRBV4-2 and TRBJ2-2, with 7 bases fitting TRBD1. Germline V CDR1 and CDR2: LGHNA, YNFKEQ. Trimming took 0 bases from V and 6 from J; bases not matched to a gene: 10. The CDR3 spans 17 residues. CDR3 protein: CASSQENRGRLSGELFF. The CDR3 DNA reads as TGTGCCAGCAGCCAAGAAAACAGGGGCCGCCTCTCCGGGGAGCTGTTTTTT.

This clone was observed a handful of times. The CDR3: CASYTVSNQPQHF. The CDR3 DNA sequence: TGTGCCAGCTACACAGTTAGCAATCAGCCCCAGCATTTT. The chain has TRBV25-1 and TRBJ1-5; D not resolved. CDR1 MGHDK and CDR2 SYGVNS come from the germline V gene. V was pared by 8 bases and J by 0 bases, with 8 bases between. CDR3 length: 13 residues.

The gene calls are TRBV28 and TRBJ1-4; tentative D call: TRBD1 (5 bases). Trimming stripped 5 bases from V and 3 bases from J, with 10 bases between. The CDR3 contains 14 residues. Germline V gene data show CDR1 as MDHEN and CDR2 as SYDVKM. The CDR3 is CASSNDRPNEKLFF. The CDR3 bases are TGTGCCAGCAGTAATGACAGACCTAATGAAAAACTGTTTTTT.

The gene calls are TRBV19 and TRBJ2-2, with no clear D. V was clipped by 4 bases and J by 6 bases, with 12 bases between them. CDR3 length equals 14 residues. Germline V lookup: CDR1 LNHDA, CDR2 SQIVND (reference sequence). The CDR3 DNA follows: TGTGCCAGTAGTACCCCCGTAAACGCCGGGGAGCTGTTTTTT. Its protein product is CASSTPVNAGELFF.

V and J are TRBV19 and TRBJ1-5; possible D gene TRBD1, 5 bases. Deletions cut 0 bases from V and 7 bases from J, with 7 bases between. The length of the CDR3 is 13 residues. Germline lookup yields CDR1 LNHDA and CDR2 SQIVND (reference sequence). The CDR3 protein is CASSIDGAQPQHF. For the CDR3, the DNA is TGTGCCAGTAGTATAGATGGGGCCCAGCCCCAGCATTTT.

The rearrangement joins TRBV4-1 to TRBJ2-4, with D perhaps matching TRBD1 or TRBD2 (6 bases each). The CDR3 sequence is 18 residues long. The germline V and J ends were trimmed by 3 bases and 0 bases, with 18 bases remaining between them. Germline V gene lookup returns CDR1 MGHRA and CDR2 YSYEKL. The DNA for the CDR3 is TGCGCCAGCAGCCATATCGGAAGGGGGACTCTAGCCAAAAACATTCAGTACTTC. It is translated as CASSHIGRGTLAKNIQYF.

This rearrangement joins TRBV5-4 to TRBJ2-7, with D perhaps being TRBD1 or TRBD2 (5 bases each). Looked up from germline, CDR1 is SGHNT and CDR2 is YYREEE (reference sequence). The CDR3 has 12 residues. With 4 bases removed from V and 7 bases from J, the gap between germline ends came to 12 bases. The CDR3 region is CASSGPWGEQYF. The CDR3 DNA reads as TGTGCCAGCAGCGGGCCCTGGGGGGAGCAGTACTTC.

Here the CDR3 reads CASSPTLEGYYGYTF. CDR3 DNA: TGTGCCAGCAGCCCTACGTTGGAGGGGTACTATGGCTACACCTTC. This rearrangement joins TRBV7-2 to TRBJ1-2; D may be TRBD1 (5 bases). Trimming left V 5 bases short and J 3 bases short, with 16 bases between. CDR3 size: 15 residues. Looked up from germline, CDR1 is SGHTA and CDR2 is FQGNSA.

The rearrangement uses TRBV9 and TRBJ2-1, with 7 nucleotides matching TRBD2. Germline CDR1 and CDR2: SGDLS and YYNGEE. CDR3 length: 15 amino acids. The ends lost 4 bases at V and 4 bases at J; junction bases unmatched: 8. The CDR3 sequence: CASSSGLGEYNEQFF. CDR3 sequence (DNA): TGTGCCAGCAGCAGCGGACTAGGCGAGTACAATGAGCAGTTCTTC.

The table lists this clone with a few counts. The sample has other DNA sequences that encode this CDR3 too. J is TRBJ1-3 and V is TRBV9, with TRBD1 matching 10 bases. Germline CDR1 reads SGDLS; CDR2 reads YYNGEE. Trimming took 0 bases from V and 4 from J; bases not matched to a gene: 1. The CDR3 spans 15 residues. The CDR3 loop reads CASSVGDRGGNTIYF. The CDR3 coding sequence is TGTGCCAGCAGCGTAGGGGACAGGGGCGGAAACACCATATATTTT.

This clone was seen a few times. Written as DNA, the CDR3 is TGTGCCAGCAGACTCGGGCTGGGACTGGCCACAGATACGCAGTATTTT. Protein: CASRLGLGLATDTQYF. The chain is built from TRBV27 and TRBJ2-3, with a possible D match to TRBD2 (6 bases). V was clipped by 6 bases and J by 2 bases, with 18 bases between them. CDR1 is MNHEY and CDR2 is SMNVEV in the germline V gene (reference sequence). There are 16 residues in the CDR3.

This chain's CDR3 is CASGSGLAGITDTQYF. CDR3 bases: TGTGCTAGTGGTTCCGGACTAGCGGGTATCACAGATACGCAGTATTTT. The chain uses TRBV12-5 and TRBJ2-3; 11 nucleotides match TRBD2. V was clipped by 4 bases and J by 2 bases; unmatched bases: 5. This CDR3 contains 16 residues. The germline CDR1 and CDR2 sequences are LGHNT and FRNRAP.

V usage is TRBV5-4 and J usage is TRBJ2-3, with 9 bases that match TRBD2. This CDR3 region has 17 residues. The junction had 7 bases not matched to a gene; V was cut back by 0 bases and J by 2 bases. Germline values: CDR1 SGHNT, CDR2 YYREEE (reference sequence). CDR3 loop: CASSLGGRAYYTDTQYF. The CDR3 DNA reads TGTGCCAGCAGCTTGGGCGGGAGGGCTTATTACACAGATACGCAGTATTTT. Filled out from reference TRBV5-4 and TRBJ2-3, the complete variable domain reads ETGVTQSPTHLIKTRGQQVTLRCSSQSGHNTVSWYQQALGQGPQFIFQYYREEENGRGNFPPRFSGLQFPNYSSELNVNALELDDSALYLCASSLGGRAYYTDTQYFGPGTRLTVL.

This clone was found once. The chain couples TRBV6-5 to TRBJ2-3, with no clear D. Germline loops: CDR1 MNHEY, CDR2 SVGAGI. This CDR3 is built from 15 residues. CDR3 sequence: CAASGSRPSTDTQYF. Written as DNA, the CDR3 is TGTGCAGCGTCGGGCTCTCGACCTAGCACAGATACGCAGTATTTT.

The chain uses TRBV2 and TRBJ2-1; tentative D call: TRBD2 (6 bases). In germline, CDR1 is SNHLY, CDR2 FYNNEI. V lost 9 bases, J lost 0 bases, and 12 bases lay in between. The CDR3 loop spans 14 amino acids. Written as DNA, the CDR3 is TGTGCCAGTGGACGGGAGAGCTCCTACAATGAGCAGTTCTTC. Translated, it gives CASGRESSYNEQFF.

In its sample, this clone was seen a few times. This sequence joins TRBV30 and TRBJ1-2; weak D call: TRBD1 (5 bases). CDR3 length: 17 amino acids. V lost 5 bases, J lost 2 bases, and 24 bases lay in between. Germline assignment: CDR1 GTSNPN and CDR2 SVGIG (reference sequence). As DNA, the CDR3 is TGTGCCTGGCGCACCACCCCGGGCAGGGCAAAAAACTATGGCTACACCTTC. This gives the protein CAWRTTPGRAKNYGYTF. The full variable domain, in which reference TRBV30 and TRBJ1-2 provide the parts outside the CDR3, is SQTIHQWPATLVQPVGSPLSLECTVEGTSNPNLYWYRQAAGRGLQLLFYSVGIGQISSEVPQNLSASRPQDRQFILSSKKLLLSDSGFYLCAWRTTPGRAKNYGYTFGSGTRLTVV.

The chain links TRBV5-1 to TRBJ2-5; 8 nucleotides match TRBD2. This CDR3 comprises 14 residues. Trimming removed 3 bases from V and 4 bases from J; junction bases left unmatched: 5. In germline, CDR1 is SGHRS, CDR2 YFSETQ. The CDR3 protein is CASSSGSGRETQYF. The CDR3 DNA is TGCGCCAGCAGCTCGGGAAGCGGGAGAGAGACCCAGTACTTC.

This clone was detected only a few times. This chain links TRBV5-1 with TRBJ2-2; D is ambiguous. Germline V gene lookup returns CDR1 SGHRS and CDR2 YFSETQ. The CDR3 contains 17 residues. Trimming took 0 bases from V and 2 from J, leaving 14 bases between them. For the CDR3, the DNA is TGCGCCAGCAGCTTGGCCCCAAGCCGCCGTAACACCGGGGAGCTGTTTTTT. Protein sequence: CASSLAPSRRNTGELFF.

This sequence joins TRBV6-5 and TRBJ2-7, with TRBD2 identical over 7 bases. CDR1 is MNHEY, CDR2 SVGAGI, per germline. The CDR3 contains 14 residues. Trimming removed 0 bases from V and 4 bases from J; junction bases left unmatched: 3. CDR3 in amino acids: CASSYSRESYEQYF. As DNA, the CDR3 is TGTGCCAGCAGTTACTCGCGGGAGTCGTACGAGCAGTACTTC.

Here the CDR3 reads CASSAGQRNSPLHF. CDR3 bases: TGCGCCAGCAGCGCGGGACAGAGGAATTCACCCCTCCACTTT. The chain links TRBV5-1 to TRBJ1-6; 7 nucleotides match TRBD1. The CDR3 is made up of 14 amino acids. Germline-derived CDR1 and CDR2 are SGHRS and YFSETQ. V was pared by 4 bases and J by 7 bases, with 5 bases of the junction left unmatched.

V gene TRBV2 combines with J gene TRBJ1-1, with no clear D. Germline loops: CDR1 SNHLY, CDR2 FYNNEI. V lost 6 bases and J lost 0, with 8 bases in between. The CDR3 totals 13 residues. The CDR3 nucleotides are TGTGCCAGCAGCCGGACCATGAACACTGAAGCTTTCTTT. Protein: CASSRTMNTEAFF.

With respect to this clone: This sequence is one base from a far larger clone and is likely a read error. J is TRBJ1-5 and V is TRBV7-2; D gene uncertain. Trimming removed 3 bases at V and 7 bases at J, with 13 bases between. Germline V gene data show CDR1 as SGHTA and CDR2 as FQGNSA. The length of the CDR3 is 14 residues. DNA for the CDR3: TGTGCCAGCAGCTTGTCCATCTCCGAACAGCCCCAGCATTTT. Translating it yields CASSLSISEQPQHF.

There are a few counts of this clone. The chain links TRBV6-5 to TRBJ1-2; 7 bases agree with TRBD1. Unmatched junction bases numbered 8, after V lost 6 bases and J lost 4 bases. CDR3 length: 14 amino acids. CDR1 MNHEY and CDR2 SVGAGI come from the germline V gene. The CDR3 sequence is CASSADRAPYGYTF. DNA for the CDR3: TGTGCCAGCAGCGCCGACAGGGCTCCCTATGGCTACACCTTC.

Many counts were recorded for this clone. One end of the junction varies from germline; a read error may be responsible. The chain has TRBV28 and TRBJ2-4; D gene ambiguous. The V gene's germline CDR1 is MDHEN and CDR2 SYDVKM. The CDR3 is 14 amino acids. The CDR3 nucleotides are TGTGCCAGCAGTTTTTCAATTACCAAACACATTCAGTACTTC. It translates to CASSFSITKHIQYF. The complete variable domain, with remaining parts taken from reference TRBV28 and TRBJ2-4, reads DVKVTQSSRYLVKRTGEKVFLECVQDMDHENMFWYRQDPGLGLRLIYFSYDVKMKEKGDIPEGYSVSREKKERFSLILESASTNQTSMYLCASSFSITKHIQYFGAGTRLSVL.